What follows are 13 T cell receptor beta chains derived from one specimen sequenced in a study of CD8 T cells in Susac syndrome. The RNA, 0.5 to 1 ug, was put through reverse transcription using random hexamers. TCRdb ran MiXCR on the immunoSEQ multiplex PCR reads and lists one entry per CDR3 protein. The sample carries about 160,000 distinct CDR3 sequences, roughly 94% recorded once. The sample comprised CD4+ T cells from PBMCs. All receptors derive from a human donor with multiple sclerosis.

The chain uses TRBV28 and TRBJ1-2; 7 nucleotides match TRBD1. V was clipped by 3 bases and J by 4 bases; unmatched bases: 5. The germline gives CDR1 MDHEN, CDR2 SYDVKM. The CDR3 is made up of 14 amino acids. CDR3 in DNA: TGTGCCAGCAGTTTGGGGGGACAGAGCTATGGCTACACCTTC. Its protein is CASSLGGQSYGYTF.

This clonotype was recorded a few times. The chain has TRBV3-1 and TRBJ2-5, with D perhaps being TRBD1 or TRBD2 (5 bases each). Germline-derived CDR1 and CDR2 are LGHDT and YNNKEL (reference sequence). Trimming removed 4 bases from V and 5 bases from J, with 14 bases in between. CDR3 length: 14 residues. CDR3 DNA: TGTGCCAGCAGCCCCAGAGGGTCAGGGGAGACCCAGTACTTC. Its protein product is CASSPRGSGETQYF.

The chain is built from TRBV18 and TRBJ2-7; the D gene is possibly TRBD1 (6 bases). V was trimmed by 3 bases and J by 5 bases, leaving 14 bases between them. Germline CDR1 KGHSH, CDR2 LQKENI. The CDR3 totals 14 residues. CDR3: CASSPTGPKNEQYF. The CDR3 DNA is TGTGCCAGCTCACCGACAGGACCCAAGAACGAGCAGTACTTC.

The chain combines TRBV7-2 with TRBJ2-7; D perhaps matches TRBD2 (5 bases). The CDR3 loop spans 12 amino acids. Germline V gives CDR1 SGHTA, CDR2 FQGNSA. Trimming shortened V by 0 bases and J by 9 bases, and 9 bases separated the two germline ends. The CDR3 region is CASSLAGAGQYF. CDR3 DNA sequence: TGTGCCAGCAGCTTAGCGGGAGCCGGGCAGTACTTC.

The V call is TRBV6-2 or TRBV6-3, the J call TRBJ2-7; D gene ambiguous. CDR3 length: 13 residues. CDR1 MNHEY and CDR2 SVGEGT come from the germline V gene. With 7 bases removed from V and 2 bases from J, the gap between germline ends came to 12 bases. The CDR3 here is CASIPRNAYEQYF. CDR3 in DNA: TGTGCCAGCATTCCAAGGAACGCCTACGAGCAGTACTTC.

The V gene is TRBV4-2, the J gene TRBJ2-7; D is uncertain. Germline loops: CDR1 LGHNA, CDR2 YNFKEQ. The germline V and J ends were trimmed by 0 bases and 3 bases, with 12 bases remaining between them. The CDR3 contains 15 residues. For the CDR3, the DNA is TGTGCCAGCAGCCAAGATCGTACGCCCGACTACGAGCAGTACTTC. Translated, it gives CASSQDRTPDYEQYF.

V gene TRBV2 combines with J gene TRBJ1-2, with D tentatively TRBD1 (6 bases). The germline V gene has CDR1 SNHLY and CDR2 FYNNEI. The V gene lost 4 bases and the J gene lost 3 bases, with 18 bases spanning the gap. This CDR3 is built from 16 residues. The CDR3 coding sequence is TGTGCCAGCAGTGGAGGGGGACGGCGATCTTACTATGGCTACACCTTC. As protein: CASSGGGRRSYYGYTF.

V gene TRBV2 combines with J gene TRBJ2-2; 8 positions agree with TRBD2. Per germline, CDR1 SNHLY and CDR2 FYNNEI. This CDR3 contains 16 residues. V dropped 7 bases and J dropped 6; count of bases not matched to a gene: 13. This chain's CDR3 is CASMTGGPSWAGELFF. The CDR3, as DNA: TGTGCCAGCATGACGGGAGGGCCTTCTTGGGCCGGGGAGCTGTTTTTT.

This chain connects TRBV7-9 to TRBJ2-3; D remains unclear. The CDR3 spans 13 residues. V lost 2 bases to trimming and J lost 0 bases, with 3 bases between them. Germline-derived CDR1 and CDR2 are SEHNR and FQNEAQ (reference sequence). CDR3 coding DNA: TGTGCCAGCAGCTTATACAGCACAGATACGCAGTATTTT. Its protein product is CASSLYSTDTQYF.

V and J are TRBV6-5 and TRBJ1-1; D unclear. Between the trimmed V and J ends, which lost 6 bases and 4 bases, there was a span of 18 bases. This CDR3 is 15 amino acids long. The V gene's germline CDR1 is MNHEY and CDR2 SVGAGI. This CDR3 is CASRYVTGGVTEAFF. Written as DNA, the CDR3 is TGTGCCAGCAGATACGTTACCGGCGGGGTCACTGAAGCTTTCTTT.

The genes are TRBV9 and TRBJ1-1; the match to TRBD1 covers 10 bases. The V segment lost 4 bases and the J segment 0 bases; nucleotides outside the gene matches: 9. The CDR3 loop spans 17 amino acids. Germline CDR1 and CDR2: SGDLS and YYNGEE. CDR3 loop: CASSSPGTGVLNTEAFF. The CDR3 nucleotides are TGTGCCAGCAGCTCACCCGGGACAGGGGTATTGAACACTGAAGCTTTCTTT. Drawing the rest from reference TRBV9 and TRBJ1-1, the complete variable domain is DSGVTQTPKHLITATGQRVTLRCSPRSGDLSVYWYQQSLDQGLQFLIQYYNGEERAKGNILERFSAQQFPDLHSELNLSSLELGDSALYFCASSSPGTGVLNTEAFFGQGTRLTVV.

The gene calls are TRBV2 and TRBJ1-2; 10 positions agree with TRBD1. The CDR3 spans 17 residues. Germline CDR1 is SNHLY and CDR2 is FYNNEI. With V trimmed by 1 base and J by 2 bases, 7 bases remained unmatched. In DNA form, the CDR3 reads TGTGCCAGCAGTGAAGTAGGGACAGGGGCCCAAAACTATGGCTACACCTTC. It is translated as CASSEVGTGAQNYGYTF.

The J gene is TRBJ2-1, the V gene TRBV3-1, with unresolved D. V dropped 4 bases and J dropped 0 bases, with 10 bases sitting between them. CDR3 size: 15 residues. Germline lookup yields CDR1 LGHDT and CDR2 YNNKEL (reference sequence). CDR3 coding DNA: TGTGCCAGCAGCCCCTCGGCGAGCTCCTACAATGAGCAGTTCTTC. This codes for CASSPSASSYNEQFF.